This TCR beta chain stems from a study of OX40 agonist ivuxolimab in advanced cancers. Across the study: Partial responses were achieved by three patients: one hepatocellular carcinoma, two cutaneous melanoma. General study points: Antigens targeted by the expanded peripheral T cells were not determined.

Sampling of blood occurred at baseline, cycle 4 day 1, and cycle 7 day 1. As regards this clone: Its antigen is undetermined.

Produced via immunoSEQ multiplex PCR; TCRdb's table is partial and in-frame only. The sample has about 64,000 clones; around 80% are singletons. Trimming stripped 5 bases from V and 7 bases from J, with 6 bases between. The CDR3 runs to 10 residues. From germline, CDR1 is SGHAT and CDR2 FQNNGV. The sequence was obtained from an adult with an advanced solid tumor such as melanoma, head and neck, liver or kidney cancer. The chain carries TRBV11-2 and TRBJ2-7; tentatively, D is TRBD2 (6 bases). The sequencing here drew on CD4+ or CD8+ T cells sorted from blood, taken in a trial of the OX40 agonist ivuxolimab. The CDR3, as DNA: TGTGCCAGCAGCCGGGGGGAGCAGTACTTC. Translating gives CASSRGEQYF.